This T cell receptor beta chain was retrieved from a study of T cell repertoires in cytomegalovirus infection. Overall study: It can be stated that public TCR beta signatures indicated CMV infection as well as a matching HLA type. Findings and limits, study-wide: Clonotype analysis showed dominance of the ex vivo response by HLA-C-restricted CMV-specific TCR beta clonotypes. Cumulative public TCR beta family frequency identified CMV carriers with the relevant HLA.

Unmatched junction bases numbered 23, after V lost 4 bases and J lost 5 bases. CDR3 size: 20 residues. Germline CDR1 reads MGHRA; CDR2 reads YSYEKL. TCRdb recomputed calls from the reads with MiXCR, one row per CDR3 protein. The sample contains a few hundred thousand distinct CDR3 sequences, 30% to 35% of which appear only once. Remarks on this clonotype: Its antigen is as yet unknown.

The receptor was derived from a human donor in good health (CMV status not recorded). Some clones in this sample may be carry-over from other donors' samples. The chain is built from TRBV4-1 and TRBJ2-5, with 9 bases fitting TRBD2. Sequenced material: cultured PBMCs, taken from culture after CMV antigen stimulation. CDR3 coding DNA: TGCGCCAGCAGCCCGAGGGCAGGTCGGACTAGCGACCTGGAGTGGGAGACCCAGTACTTC. As protein: CASSPRAGRTSDLEWETQYF.